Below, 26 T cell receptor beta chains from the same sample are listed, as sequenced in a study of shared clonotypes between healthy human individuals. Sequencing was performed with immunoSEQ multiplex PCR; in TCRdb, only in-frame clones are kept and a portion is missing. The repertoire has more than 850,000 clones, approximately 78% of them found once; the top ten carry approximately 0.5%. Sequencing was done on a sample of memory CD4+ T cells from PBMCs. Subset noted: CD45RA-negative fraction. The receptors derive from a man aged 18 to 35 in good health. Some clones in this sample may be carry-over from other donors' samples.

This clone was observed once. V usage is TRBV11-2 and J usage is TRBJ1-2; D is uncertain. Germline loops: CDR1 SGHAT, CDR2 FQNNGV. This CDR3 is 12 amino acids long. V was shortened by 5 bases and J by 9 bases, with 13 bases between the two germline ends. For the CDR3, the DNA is TGTGCCAGCAGCCTCCAGGCGGGAAGCTACACCTTC. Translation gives CASSLQAGSYTF.

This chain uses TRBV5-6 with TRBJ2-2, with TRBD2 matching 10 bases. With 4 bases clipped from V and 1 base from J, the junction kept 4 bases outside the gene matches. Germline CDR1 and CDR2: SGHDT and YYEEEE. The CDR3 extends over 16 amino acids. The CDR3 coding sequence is TGTGCCAGCAGCCCATCTAGCGGGAGGAACACCGGGGAGCTGTTTTTT. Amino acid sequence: CASSPSSGRNTGELFF.

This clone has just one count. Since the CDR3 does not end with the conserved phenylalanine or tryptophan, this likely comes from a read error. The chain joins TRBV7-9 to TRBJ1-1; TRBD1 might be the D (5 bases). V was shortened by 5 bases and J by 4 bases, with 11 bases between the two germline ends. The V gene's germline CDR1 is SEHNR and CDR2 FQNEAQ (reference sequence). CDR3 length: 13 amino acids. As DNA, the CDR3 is TGTGCCAGCAGCCGCGGGGGAGGCACTGAAGCTTTCCTT. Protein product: CASSRGGGTEAFL.

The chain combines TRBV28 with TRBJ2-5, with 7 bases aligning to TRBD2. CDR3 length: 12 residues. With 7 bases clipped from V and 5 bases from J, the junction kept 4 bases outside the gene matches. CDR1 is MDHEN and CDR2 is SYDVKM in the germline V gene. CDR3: CASNVGGETQYF. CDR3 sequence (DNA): TGTGCCAGCAACGTCGGGGGGGAGACCCAGTACTTC.

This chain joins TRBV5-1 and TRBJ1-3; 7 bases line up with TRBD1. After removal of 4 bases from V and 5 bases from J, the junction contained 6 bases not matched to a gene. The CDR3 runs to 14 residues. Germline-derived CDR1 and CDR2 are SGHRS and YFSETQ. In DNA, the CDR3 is TGCGCCAGCAGCCGCGGGACAGCACGAAACACCATATATTTT. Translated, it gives CASSRGTARNTIYF. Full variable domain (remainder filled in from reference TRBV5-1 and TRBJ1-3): KAGVTQTPRYLIKTRGQQVTLSCSPISGHRSVSWYQQTPGQGLQFLFEYFSETQRNKGNFPGRFSGRQFSNSRSEMNVSTLELGDSALYLCASSRGTARNTIYFGEGSWLTVV.

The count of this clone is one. CDR3 sequence (DNA): TGTGCCAGCAGCCTACAGGGCTACGAGCAGTACTTC. This encodes CASSLQGYEQYF. The V and J genes are TRBV4-2 and TRBJ2-7; D may be TRBD1 (6 bases). The germline V gene encodes CDR1 LGHNA and CDR2 YNFKEQ. V was pared by 4 bases and J by 3 bases, with 7 bases between. The length of the CDR3 is 12 residues.

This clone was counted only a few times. The CDR3, as DNA: TGTGCCATCAACTCCAGGGAGGAGGAGACCCAGTACTTC. Translated, it gives CAINSREEETQYF. This chain joins TRBV7-3 and TRBJ2-5, with D tentatively TRBD2 (6 bases). The V end lost 10 bases, the J end lost 5 bases, and 17 bases lay between the germline ends. Per the germline V gene, CDR1 is SGHTA and CDR2 is FQGTGA. CDR3 length: 13 residues.

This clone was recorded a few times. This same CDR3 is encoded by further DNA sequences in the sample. In DNA, the CDR3 is TGTGCCAGCAGCCAGGGGAACTATGGCTACACCTTC. This encodes CASSQGNYGYTF. The J gene is TRBJ1-2, the V gene TRBV4-2; D call uncertain. The CDR3 is 12 residues long. Trimming removed 3 bases from V and 2 bases from J, with 4 bases in between. The germline V gene has CDR1 LGHNA and CDR2 YNFKEQ.

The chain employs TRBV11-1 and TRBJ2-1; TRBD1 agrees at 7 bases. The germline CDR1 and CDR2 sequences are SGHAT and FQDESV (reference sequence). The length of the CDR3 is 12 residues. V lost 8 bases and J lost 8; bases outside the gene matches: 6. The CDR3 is CASHHQGDEQFF. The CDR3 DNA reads TGTGCCAGCCATCACCAGGGGGATGAGCAGTTCTTC. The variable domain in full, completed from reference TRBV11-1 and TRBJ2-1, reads EAEVAQSPRYKITEKSQAVAFWCDPISGHATLYWYRQILGQGPELLVQFQDESVVDDSQLPKDRFSAERLKGVDSTLKIQPAELGDSAMYLCASHHQGDEQFFGPGTRLTVL.

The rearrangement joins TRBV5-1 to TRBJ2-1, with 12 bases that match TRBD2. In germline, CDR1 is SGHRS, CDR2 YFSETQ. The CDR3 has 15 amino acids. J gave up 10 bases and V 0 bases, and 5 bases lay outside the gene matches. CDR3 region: CASSLDLAGGREQFF. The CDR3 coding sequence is TGCGCCAGCAGCTTGGACCTAGCGGGAGGGAGGGAGCAGTTCTTC.

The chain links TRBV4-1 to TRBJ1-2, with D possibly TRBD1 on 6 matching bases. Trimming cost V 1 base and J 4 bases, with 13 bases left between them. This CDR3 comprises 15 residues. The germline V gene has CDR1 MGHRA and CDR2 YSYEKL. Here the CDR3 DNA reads TGCGCCAGCAGCCAAGCATTCGTACAGGGCTATGGCTACACCTTC. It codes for CASSQAFVQGYGYTF.

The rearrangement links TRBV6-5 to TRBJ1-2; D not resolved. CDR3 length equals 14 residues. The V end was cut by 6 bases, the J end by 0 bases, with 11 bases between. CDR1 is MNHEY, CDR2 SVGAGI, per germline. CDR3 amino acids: CASRKTIANYGYTF. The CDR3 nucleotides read TGTGCCAGCAGGAAAACGATAGCTAACTATGGCTACACCTTC.

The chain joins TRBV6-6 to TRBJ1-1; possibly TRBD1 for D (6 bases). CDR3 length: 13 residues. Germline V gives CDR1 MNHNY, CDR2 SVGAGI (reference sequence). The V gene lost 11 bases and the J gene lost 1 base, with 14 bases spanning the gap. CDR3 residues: CASGPGQNTEAFF. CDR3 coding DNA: TGTGCCTCCGGCCCGGGACAGAACACTGAAGCTTTCTTT.

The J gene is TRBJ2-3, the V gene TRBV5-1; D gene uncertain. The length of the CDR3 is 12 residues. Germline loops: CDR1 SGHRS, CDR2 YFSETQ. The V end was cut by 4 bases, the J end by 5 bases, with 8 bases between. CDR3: CASSTLGDTQYF. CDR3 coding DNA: TGCGCCAGCAGCACGCTCGGAGATACGCAGTATTTT. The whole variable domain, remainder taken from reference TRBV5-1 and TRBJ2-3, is KAGVTQTPRYLIKTRGQQVTLSCSPISGHRSVSWYQQTPGQGLQFLFEYFSETQRNKGNFPGRFSGRQFSNSRSEMNVSTLELGDSALYLCASSTLGDTQYFGPGTRLTVL.

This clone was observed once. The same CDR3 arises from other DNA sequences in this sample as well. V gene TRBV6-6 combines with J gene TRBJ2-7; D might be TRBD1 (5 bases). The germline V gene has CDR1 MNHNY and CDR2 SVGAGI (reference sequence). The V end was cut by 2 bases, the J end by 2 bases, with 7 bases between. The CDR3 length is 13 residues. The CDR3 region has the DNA TGTGCCAGCAGTTACGACAGAACCTACGAGCAGTACTTC. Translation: CASSYDRTYEQYF.

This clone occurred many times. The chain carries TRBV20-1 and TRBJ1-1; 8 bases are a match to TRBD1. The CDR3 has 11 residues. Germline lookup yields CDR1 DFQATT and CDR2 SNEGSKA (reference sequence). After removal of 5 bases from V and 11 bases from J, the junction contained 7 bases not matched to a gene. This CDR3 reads CSAQDRVRAFF. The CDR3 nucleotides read TGCAGTGCTCAGGACAGGGTTCGGGCTTTCTTT.

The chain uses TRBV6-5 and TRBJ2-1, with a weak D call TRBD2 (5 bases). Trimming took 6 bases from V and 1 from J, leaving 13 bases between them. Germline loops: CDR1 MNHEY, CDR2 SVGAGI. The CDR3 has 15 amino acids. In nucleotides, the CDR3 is TGTGCCAGCAGACTTGGACTCCTTTCCTACAATGAGCAGTTCTTC. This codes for CASRLGLLSYNEQFF.

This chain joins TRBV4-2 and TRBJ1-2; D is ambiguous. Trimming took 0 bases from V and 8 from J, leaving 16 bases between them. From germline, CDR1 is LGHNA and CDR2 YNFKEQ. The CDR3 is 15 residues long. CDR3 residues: CASSQEVNGRFGYTF. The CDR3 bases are TGTGCCAGCAGCCAAGAGGTAAACGGCCGATTCGGCTACACCTTC.

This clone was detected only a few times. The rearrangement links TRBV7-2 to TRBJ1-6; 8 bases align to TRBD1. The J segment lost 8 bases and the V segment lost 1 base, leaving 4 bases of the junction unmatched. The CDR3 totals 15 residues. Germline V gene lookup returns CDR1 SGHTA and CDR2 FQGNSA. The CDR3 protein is CASSLVSGGDSPLHF. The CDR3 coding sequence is TGTGCCAGCAGCTTAGTGTCAGGGGGCGATTCACCCCTCCACTTT.

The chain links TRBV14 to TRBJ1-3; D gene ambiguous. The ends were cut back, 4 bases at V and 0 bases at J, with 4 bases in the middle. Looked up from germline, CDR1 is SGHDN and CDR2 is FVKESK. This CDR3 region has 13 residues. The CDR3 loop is CASSRHSGNTIYF. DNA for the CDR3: TGTGCCAGCAGCCGCCACTCTGGAAACACCATATATTTT.

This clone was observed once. CDR3 sequence reads: CASKRAGNTGELFF. The CDR3 DNA sequence: TGTGCCAGTAAAAGAGCGGGAAATACCGGGGAGCTGTTTTTT. This chain joins TRBV19 and TRBJ2-2, with 7 bases matching TRBD2. CDR3 size: 14 residues. Germline V gene data show CDR1 as LNHDA and CDR2 as SQIVND (reference sequence). The V and J ends lost 7 bases and 5 bases, in that order; junction bases with no gene match: 7.

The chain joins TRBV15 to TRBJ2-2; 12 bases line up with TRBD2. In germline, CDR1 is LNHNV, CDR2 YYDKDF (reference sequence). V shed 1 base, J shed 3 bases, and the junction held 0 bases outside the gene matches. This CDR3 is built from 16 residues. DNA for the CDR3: TGTGCCACCAGCAGAGGACTAGCGGGAGACACCGGGGAGCTGTTTTTT. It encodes CATSRGLAGDTGELFF.

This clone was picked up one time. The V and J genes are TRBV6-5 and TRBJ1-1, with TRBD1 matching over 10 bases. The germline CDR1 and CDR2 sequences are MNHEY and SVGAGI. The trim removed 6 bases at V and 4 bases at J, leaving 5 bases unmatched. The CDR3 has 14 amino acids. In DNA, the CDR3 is TGTGCCAGCAGCCGACAGGGGGCGTCCACTGAAGCTTTCTTT. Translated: CASSRQGASTEAFF.

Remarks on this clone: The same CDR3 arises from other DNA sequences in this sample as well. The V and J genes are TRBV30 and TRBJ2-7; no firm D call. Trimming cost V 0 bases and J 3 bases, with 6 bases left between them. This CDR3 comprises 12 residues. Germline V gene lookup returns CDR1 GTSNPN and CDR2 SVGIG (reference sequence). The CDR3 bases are TGTGCCTGGAGTGTTAGTGTCTACGAGCAGTACTTC. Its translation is CAWSVSVYEQYF.

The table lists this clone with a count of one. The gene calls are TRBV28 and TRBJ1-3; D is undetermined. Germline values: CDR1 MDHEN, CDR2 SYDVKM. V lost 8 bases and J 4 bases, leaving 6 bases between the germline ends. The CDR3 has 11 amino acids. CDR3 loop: CASYSGNTIYF. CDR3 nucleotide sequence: TGTGCCAGCTATTCCGGAAACACCATATATTTT.

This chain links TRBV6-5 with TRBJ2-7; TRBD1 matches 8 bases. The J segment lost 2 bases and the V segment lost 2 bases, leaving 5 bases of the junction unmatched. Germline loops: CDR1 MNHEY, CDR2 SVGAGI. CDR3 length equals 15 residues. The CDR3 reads CASSYTRQGTYEQYF. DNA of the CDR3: TGTGCCAGCAGTTACACTCGACAGGGGACCTACGAGCAGTACTTC.